These 6 T cell receptor beta chains share one sample of origin, sequenced in a study of CD8 T cells in Susac syndrome. A quantity of about 0.5 to 1 ug RNA underwent reverse transcription using random hexamers. Each CDR3 protein is one row after TCRdb ran MiXCR on the immunoSEQ multiplex PCR reads. Altogether about 52,000 distinct CDR3 sequences are present, about 92% being singletons, with the ten largest covering roughly 0.5%. Sequencing was carried out using CD8+ T cells from PBMCs. These receptor sequences come from a human donor with multiple sclerosis.

This chain uses TRBV19 with TRBJ1-2; 9 positions agree with TRBD1. Per germline, CDR1 LNHDA and CDR2 SQIVND (reference sequence). The CDR3 loop spans 14 amino acids. The ends lost 5 bases at V and 3 bases at J; junction bases unmatched: 4. The CDR3 spells CASSPGQGDYGYTF. The CDR3, as DNA: TGTGCCAGTAGTCCGGGACAGGGAGACTATGGCTACACCTTC.

The rearrangement uses TRBV30 and TRBJ2-7; D unresolved. V lost 2 bases and J lost 0, with 2 bases in between. The CDR3 has 11 amino acids. Germline loops: CDR1 GTSNPN, CDR2 SVGIG (reference sequence). CDR3 region: CAWSYSYEQYF. The DNA for the CDR3 is TGTGCCTGGAGTTACTCCTACGAGCAGTACTTC.

This clonotype was counted only a few times. The V and J genes are TRBV7-2 and TRBJ2-7; TRBD2 might be the D (6 bases). Germline assignment: CDR1 SGHTA and CDR2 FQGNSA. Trimming removed 5 bases from V and 0 bases from J, with 11 bases in between. The CDR3 has 14 amino acids. The chain's CDR3 is CASSHRESSYEQYF. CDR3 DNA: TGTGCCAGCAGCCATCGGGAGAGCTCCTACGAGCAGTACTTC.

The gene calls are TRBV10-2 and TRBJ1-5; perhaps TRBD1 as D (6 bases). This CDR3 has 15 residues. Trimming pared 2 bases from V and 5 bases from J, leaving 13 bases between. Germline CDR1 WSHSY, CDR2 SAAADI. In nucleotides, the CDR3 is TGCGCCAGCAGTGAGGGGCAGGGGCCGTATCAGCCCCAGCATTTT. Translating gives CASSEGQGPYQPQHF.

V gene TRBV18 combines with J gene TRBJ2-4; tentative D call: TRBD1 (5 bases). Germline V gene data show CDR1 as KGHSH and CDR2 as LQKENI. The CDR3 consists of 19 residues. The V gene lost 0 bases and the J gene lost 9 bases, with 27 bases spanning the gap. CDR3 sequence: CASSPPEAGLNWVFGIQYF. The CDR3 bases are TGTGCCAGCTCACCACCGGAAGCAGGGCTGAATTGGGTTTTTGGCATTCAGTACTTC. The variable domain in full, with the rest retrieved from reference TRBV18 and TRBJ2-4, is NAGVMQNPRHLVRRRGQEARLRCSPMKGHSHVYWYRQLPEEGLKFMVYLQKENIIDESGMPKERFSAEFPKEGPSILRIQQVVRGDSAAYFCASSPPEAGLNWVFGIQYFGAGTRLSVL.

V usage is TRBV4-3 and J usage is TRBJ2-2, with D possibly matching TRBD1 (5 bases). The CDR3 is made up of 17 amino acids. Germline V CDR1 and CDR2: LGHNA, YSLEER. V lost 0 bases, J lost 0 bases, and 11 bases lay in between. The CDR3 region is CASSQERFRANTGELFF. The DNA for the CDR3 is TGCGCCAGCAGCCAAGAAAGGTTCAGGGCGAACACCGGGGAGCTGTTTTTT.